This T cell receptor beta chain was sequenced for a study of regulatory T cells in long-lasting Graves disease. Study summary: Antithyroid drugs had been given to newly diagnosed Graves' patients for under 3 months.

Time point meaning: newly diagnosed GD, antithyroid drugs for less than 3 months. RNA isolated from PBMCs was used to make the TCR library. The study's findings and limits: TRBV28, TRBJ1-2 and TRBJ2-5 emerged as the favored segments in persistent disease.

Arm-PCR of CDR3 regions and iRepertoire HTBI primers were used to build TCR beta libraries. Per the original data handling: Identified across the samples were 55 to 75 TRBV segments and more than twelve TRBJ segments. MiXCR, run by TCRdb on the multiplex PCR reads, gives a single entry per CDR3 protein. V and J calls and clone size were set by TCRdb, not the authors. The table has hundreds of thousands of distinct CDR3 sequences, 14% to 15% seen once; the top ten hold approximately 7.6%. The CDR3 spans 14 residues. V trimming: 6 bases; J trimming: 4 bases; junction bases outside the gene matches: 8. The germline gives CDR1 MNHEY, CDR2 SVGEGT. This clonotype was counted ten times or more. Its antigen is unknown. The same specimen was also included in a second study, on T cells in Graves' hyperthyroidism and ophthalmopathy.

The chain is built from TRBV6-2 or TRBV6-3 and TRBJ2-7; 8 bases match TRBD1. This clonotype was sampled from a woman in her thirties or forties with Graves disease. The material sequenced was peripheral blood mononuclear cells (PBMCs), taken at new diagnosis, from a patient treated with antithyroid drugs. The CDR3 sequence is CASRSAGQVYEQYF. CDR3 DNA: TGTGCCAGCAGAAGTGCGGGACAGGTTTACGAGCAGTACTTC.